This TCR beta chain was obtained from a study of T-cell memory formation after mild COVID-19. The study's findings and limits: Clones which contracted sat mainly in CM and EM if CD4+, and in EMRA if CD8+. There was a balanced CD4/CD8 profile in clones contracting day 15 to 85, and later expanders leaned CD4+.

TCRdb passed the 5' RACE reads through MiXCR, listing each CDR3 protein once. The table shows about 290,000 distinct CDR3 sequences, with around 15% occurring only once. Germline CDR1 and CDR2: SGHDN and FVKESK. This CDR3 region has 16 residues. With 0 bases clipped from V and 6 bases from J, the junction kept 4 bases outside the gene matches. Worth noting for this clonotype: What it recognizes is unknown.

The sequenced sample was PBMCs or a T cell subset sorted from them (not recorded which). V is TRBV14 and J is TRBJ2-2; 10 nucleotides match TRBD1. The sequence derives from a man between 18 and 29 years old who had mild COVID-19 (a few samples of this study predate the infection). Cell type and time point are not known. The chain's CDR3 is CASSQDGTGDPGELFF. CDR3 sequence (DNA): TGTGCCAGCAGCCAAGATGGGACAGGGGATCCCGGGGAGCTGTTTTTT.